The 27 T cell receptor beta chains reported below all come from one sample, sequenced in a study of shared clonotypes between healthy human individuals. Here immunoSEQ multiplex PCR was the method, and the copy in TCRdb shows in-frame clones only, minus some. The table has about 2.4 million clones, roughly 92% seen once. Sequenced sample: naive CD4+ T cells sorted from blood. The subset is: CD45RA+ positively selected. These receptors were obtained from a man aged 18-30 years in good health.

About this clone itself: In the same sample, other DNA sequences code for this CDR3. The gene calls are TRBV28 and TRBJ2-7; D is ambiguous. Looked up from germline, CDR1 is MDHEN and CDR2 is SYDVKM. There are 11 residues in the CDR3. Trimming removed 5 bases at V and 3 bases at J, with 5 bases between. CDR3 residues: CASSPNYEQYF. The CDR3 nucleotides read TGTGCCAGCAGTCCCAACTACGAGCAGTACTTC.

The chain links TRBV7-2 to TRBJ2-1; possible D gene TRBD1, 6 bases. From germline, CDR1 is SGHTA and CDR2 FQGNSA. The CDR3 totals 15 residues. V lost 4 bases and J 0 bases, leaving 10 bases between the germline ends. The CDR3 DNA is TGTGCCAGCAGCTCTACAGGGAGCTCCTACAATGAGCAGTTCTTC. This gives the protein CASSSTGSSYNEQFF.

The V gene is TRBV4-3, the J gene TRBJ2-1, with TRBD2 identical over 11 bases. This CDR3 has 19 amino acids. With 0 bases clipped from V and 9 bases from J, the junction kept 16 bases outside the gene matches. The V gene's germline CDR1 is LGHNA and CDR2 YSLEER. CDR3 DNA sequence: TGCGCCAGCAGCCAAGATAAATTTTCGGGACTAGCGGAGTCACGTGAGCAGTTCTTC. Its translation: CASSQDKFSGLAESREQFF.

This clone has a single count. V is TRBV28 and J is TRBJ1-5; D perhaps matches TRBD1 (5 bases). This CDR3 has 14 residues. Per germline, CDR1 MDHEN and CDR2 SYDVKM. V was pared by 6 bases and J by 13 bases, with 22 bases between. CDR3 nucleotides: TGTGCCAGCAGCCCAGCCGGGACGGCGACTCGACAGCATTTT. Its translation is CASSPAGTATRQHF.

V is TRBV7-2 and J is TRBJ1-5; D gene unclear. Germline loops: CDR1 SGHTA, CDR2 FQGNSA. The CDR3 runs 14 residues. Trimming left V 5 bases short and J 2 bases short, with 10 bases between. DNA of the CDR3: TGTGCCAGCAGCCACGGACTAGGCAATCAGCCCCAGCATTTT. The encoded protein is CASSHGLGNQPQHF. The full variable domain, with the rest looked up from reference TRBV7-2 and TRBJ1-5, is GAGVSQSPSNKVTEKGKDVELRCDPISGHTALYWYRQSLGQGLEFLIYFQGNSAPDKSGLPSDRFSAERTGGSVSTLTIQRTQQEDSAVYLCASSHGLGNQPQHFGDGTRLSIL.

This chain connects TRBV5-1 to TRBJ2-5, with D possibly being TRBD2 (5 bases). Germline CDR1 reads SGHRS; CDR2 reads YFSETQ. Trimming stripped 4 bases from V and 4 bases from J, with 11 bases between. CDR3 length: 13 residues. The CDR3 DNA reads TGCGCCAGCAGCAGTGGACTTATAGAGACCCAGTACTTC. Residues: CASSSGLIETQYF.

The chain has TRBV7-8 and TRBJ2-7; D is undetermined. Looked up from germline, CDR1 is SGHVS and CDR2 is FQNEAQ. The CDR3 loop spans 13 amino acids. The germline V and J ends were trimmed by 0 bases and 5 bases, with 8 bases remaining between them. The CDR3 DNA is TGTGCCAGCAGCTTAGCGCGCACGCACGAGCAGTACTTC. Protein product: CASSLARTHEQYF.

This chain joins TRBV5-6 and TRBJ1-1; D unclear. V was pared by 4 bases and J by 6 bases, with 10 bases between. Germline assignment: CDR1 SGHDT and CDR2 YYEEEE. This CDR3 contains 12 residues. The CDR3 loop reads CASSIEVSEAFF. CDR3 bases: TGTGCCAGCAGCATCGAGGTTTCTGAAGCTTTCTTT.

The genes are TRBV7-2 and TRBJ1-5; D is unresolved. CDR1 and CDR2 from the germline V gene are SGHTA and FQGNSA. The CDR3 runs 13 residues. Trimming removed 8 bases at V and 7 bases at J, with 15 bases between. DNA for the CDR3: TGTGCCAGCTCCGGTCAAGTCTTACAGCCCCAGCATTTT. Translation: CASSGQVLQPQHF.

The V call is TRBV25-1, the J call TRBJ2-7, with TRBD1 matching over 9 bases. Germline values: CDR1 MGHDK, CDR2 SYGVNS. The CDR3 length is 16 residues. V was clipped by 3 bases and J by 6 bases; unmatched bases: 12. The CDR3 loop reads CASSEISGTGKGEQYF. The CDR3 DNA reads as TGTGCCAGCAGTGAGATATCCGGGACAGGGAAAGGCGAGCAGTACTTC.

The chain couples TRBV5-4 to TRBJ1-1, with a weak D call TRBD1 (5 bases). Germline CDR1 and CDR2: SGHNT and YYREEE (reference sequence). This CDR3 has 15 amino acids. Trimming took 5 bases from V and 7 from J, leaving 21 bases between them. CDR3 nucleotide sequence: TGTGCCAGCAGGTTCGCTTTGGCGCAGGGAGGTGAAGCTTTCTTT. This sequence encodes CASRFALAQGGEAFF.

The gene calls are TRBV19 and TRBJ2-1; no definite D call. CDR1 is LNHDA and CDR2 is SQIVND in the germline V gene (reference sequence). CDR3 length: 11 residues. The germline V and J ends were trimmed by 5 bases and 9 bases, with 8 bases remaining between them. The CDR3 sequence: CASSPPPEQFF. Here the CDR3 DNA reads TGTGCCAGTAGTCCCCCCCCTGAGCAGTTCTTC.

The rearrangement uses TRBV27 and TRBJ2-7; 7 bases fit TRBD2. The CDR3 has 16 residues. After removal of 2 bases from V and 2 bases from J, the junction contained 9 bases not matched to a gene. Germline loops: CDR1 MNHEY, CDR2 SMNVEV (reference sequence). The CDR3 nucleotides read TGTGCCAGCAGTTTAAAAAGACCGGGGGGACCCTACGAGCAGTACTTC. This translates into CASSLKRPGGPYEQYF.

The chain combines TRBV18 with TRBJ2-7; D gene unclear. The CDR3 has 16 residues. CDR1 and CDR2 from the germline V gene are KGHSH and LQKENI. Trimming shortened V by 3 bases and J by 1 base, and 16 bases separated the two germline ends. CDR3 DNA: TGTGCCAGCTCACCTAGTTTGGGTCCCGAATCCTACGAGCAGTACTTC. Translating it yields CASSPSLGPESYEQYF.

The CDR3 coding sequence is TGTGCCAGCAGTGCACAGGGGCCGGGGGGGACCCAGTACTTC. This codes for CASSAQGPGGTQYF. The gene calls are TRBV7-2 and TRBJ2-5, with D perhaps matching TRBD1 or TRBD2 (7 bases each). The germline CDR1 and CDR2 sequences are SGHTA and FQGNSA. V gave up 6 bases and J gave up 7 bases, with 18 bases separating them. The CDR3 sequence is 14 residues long.

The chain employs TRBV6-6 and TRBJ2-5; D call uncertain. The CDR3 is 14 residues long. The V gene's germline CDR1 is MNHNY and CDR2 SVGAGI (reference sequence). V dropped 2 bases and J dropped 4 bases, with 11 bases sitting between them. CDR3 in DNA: TGTGCCAGCAGTTACCCCCGCTGGGGAGAGACCCAGTACTTC. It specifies CASSYPRWGETQYF.

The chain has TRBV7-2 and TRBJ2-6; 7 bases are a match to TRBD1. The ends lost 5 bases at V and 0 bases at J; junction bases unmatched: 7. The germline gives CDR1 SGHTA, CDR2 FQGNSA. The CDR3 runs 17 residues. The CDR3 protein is CASSARDRSSGANVLTF. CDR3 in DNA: TGTGCCAGCAGCGCCCGGGACAGAAGCTCTGGGGCCAACGTCCTGACTTTC. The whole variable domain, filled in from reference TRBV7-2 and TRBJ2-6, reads GAGVSQSPSNKVTEKGKDVELRCDPISGHTALYWYRQSLGQGLEFLIYFQGNSAPDKSGLPSDRFSAERTGGSVSTLTIQRTQQEDSAVYLCASSARDRSSGANVLTFGAGSRLTVL.

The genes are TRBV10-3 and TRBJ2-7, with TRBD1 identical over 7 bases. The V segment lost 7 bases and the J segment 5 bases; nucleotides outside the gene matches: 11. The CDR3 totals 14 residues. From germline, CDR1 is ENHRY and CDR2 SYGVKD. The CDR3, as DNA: TGTGCCATCACCCGAGACAGGGTTTGGGACGAGCAGTACTTC. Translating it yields CAITRDRVWDEQYF.

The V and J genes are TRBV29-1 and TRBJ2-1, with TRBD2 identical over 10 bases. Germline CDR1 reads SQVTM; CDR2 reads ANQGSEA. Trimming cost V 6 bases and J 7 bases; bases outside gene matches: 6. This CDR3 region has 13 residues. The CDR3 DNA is TGCAGCGTACGAGCGGGAGGGGGGAATGAGCAGTTCTTC. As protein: CSVRAGGGNEQFF.

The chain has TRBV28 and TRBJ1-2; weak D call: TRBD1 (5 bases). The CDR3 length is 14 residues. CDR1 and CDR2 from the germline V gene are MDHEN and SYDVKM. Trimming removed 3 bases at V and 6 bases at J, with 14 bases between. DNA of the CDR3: TGTGCCAGCAGTTTCCAACTCGGGGCTAATGGCTACACCTTC. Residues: CASSFQLGANGYTF.

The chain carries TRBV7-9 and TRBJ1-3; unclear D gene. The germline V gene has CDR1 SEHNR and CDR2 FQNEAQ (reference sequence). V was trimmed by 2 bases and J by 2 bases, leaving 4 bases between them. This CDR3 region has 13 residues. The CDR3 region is CASSLNAGNTIYF. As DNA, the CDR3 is TGTGCCAGCAGCTTAAATGCTGGAAACACCATATATTTT. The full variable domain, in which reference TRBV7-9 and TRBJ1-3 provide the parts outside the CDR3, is DTGVSQNPRHKITKRGQNVTFRCDPISEHNRLYWYRQTLGQGPEFLTYFQNEAQLEKSRLLSDRFSAERPKGSFSTLEIQRTEQGDSAMYLCASSLNAGNTIYFGEGSWLTVV.

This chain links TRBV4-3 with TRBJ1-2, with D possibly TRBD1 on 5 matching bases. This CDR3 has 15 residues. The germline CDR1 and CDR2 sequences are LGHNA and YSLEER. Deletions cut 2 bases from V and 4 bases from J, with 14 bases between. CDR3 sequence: CASSQTDTIGYGYTF. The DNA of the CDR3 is TGCGCCAGCAGCCAAACGGACACCATCGGCTATGGCTACACCTTC.

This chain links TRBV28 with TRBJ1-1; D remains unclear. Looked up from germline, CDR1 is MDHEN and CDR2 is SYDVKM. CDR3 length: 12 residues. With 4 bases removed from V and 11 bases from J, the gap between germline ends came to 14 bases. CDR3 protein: CASSSGPNGAFF. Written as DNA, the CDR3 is TGTGCCAGCAGTTCGGGCCCTAACGGGGCTTTCTTT. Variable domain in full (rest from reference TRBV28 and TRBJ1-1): DVKVTQSSRYLVKRTGEKVFLECVQDMDHENMFWYRQDPGLGLRLIYFSYDVKMKEKGDIPEGYSVSREKKERFSLILESASTNQTSMYLCASSSGPNGAFFGQGTRLTVV.

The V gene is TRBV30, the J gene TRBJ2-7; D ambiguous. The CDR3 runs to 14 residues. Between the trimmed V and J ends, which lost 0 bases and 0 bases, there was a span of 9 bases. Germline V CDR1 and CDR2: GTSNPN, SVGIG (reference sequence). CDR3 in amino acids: CAWSVLPVSYEQYF. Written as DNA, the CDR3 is TGTGCCTGGAGTGTACTCCCGGTCTCCTACGAGCAGTACTTC.

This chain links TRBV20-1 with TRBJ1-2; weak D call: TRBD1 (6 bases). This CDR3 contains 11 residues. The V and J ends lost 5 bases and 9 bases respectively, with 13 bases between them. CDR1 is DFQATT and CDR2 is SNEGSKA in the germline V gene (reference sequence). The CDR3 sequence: CSAEARGRYTF. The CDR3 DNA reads TGCAGTGCTGAGGCCAGGGGACGCTACACCTTC.

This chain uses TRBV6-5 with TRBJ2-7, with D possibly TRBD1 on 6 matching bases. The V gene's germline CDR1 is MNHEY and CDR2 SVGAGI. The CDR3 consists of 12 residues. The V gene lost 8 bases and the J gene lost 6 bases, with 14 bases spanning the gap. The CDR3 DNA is TGTGCCAGCCGGGACACGGACATCGAGCAGTACTTC. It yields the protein CASRDTDIEQYF.

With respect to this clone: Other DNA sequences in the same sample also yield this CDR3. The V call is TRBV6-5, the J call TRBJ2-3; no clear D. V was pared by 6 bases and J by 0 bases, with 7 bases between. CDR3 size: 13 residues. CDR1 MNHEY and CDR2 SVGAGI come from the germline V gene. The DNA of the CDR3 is TGTGCCAGCAGGGGTCTTAGCACAGATACGCAGTATTTT. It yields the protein CASRGLSTDTQYF.